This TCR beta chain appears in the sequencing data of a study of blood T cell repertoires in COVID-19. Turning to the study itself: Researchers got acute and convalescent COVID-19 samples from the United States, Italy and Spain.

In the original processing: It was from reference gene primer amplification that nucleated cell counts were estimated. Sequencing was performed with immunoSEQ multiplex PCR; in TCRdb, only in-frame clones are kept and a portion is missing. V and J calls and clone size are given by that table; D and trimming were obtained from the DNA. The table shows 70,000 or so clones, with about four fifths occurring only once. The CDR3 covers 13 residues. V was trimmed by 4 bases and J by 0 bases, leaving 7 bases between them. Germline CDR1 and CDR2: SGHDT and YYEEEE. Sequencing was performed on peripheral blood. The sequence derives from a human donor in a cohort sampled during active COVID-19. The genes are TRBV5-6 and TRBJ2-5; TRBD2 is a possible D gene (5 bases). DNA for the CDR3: TGTGCCAGCAGCCAGGACTACCAAGAGACCCAGTACTTC. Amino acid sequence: CASSQDYQETQYF. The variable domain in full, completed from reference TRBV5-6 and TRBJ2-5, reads DAGVTQSPTHLIKTRGQQVTLRCSPKSGHDTVSWYQQALGQGPQFIFQYYEEEERQRGNFPDRFSGHQFPNYSSELNVNALLLGDSALYLCASSQDYQETQYFGPGTRLLVL.